This T cell receptor (beta chain) was captured by sequencing in a study of blood T cell repertoires in COVID-19. Across the study: Researchers got acute and convalescent COVID-19 samples from the United States, Italy and Spain. PBMCs, B-cell-depleted T cells, or T cells were the source of the cDNA or gDNA that made up the material.

Authors' data handling: Quantification of nucleated cells was approximated via reference gene primer amplification. Sequencing was performed with immunoSEQ multiplex PCR; in TCRdb, only in-frame clones are kept and a portion is missing. D and trimming were read from the DNA, whereas the V and J calls and clone size are those reported in that table. The sample has approximately 100,000 clones; almost 95% are singletons. The germline V gene encodes CDR1 KGHDR and CDR2 SFDVKD. V was cut by 9 bases and J by 6 bases, with 17 bases left in between. The CDR3 has 14 amino acids. The receptor's source is a man aged 45 to 65 with active COVID-19. Sequenced sample: peripheral blood. The chain has TRBV24-1 and TRBJ2-1; D perhaps matches TRBD2 (6 bases). CDR3 nucleotide sequence: TGTGCCACCGCCGCGGGACTTCAAGGCAATGAGCAGTTCTTC. Its translation is CATAAGLQGNEQFF.